Listed here are 27 T cell receptor beta chains from one sample, sequenced in a study of CD8 T cells in ankylosing spondylitis. Whole-study findings and limits: Typical of ankylosing spondylitis blood, it appeared, was a TCR beta motif of several highly homologous variants.

TCRdb reprocessed the 5' RACE reads via MiXCR and lists one record per CDR3 protein. The repertoire holds some 220,000 distinct CDR3 sequences, with more than 5.5% as singletons. The antigens of these receptors remain unknown. Sequenced sample: blood, either unsorted or a sorted T cell fraction (not recorded which). The receptors here all came from a male donor with ankylosing spondylitis.

The chain links TRBV20-1 to TRBJ2-5; 9 nucleotides match TRBD2. Germline CDR1 DFQATT, CDR2 SNEGSKA (reference sequence). J was trimmed by 5 bases and V by 2 bases; bases with no gene match: 9. The CDR3 is 15 residues long. The CDR3 DNA reads as TGCAGTGCTAGAAAATGGGCGGGAGGGACGGAGACCCAGTACTTC. Its protein product is CSARKWAGGTETQYF.

In this sample, this clonotype turned up many times. The rearrangement links TRBV29-1 to TRBJ1-1, with D possibly matching TRBD1 (5 bases). The CDR3 runs 14 residues. CDR1 is SQVTM, CDR2 ANQGSEA, per germline. V dropped 4 bases and J dropped 3 bases, with 15 bases sitting between them. The chain's CDR3 is CSVGGLTGYTEAFF. DNA for the CDR3: TGCAGCGTTGGGGGCCTTACAGGTTACACTGAAGCTTTCTTT.

In its sample, this clonotype was seen a few times. The chain carries TRBV7-9 and TRBJ1-2, with TRBD1 matching over 9 bases. J lost 7 bases, V lost 8 bases, and 11 bases had no gene match. The CDR3 loop spans 14 amino acids. The germline CDR1 and CDR2 sequences are SEHNR and FQNEAQ (reference sequence). In DNA form, the CDR3 reads TGTGCCAGCGGGCGATGGACAGGGGAGAGTGGCTACACCTTC. Its translation: CASGRWTGESGYTF.

This clonotype was found many times. The genes are TRBV29-1 and TRBJ2-7, with no clear D. This CDR3 has 15 amino acids. The V gene lost 1 base and the J gene lost 2 bases, with 15 bases spanning the gap. Looked up from germline, CDR1 is SQVTM and CDR2 is ANQGSEA. The CDR3 nucleotides read TGCAGCGTTGAAGGGATAACCGATCAACCCTACGAGCAGTACTTC. Its translation: CSVEGITDQPYEQYF.

Comments on this clonotype: One end of the junction varies from germline; a read error may be responsible. V and J are TRBV5-1 and TRBJ2-7, with D tentatively TRBD2 (5 bases). CDR3 size: 14 residues. The germline gives CDR1 SGHRS, CDR2 YFSETQ. For the CDR3, the DNA is TGCGCCGGCAGCTTGGCGGGTGCCTCCTACGAGCAGTACTTC. Translating it yields CAGSLAGASYEQYF. The variable domain in full, with the rest retrieved from reference TRBV5-1 and TRBJ2-7, is KAGVTQTPRYLIKTRGQQVTLSCSPISGHRSVSWYQQTPGQGLQFLFEYFSETQRNKGNFPGRFSGRQFSNSRSEMNVSTLELGDSALYLCAGSLAGASYEQYFGPGTRLTVT.

This clonotype was recorded at least ten times. The chain couples TRBV7-9 to TRBJ2-1, with D perhaps TRBD2 (7 bases). The V and J ends lost 7 bases and 10 bases respectively, with 26 bases between them. The CDR3 has 16 residues. From germline, CDR1 is SEHNR and CDR2 FQNEAQ (reference sequence). This chain's CDR3 is CASTPEGRGPKGEQFF. For the CDR3, the DNA is TGTGCCAGCACCCCCGAGGGGCGGGGGCCCAAGGGAGAGCAGTTCTTC.

This clonotype was recorded at least ten times. J is TRBJ1-4 and V is TRBV12-3 or TRBV12-4; weak D call: TRBD1 (5 bases). Between the trimmed V and J ends, which lost 5 bases and 8 bases, there was a span of 18 bases. The CDR3 is 15 amino acids. The CDR3 DNA reads as TGTGCCAGCAGTATCCGCAGGGAGATGGACGAAAAACTGTTTTTT. As protein: CASSIRREMDEKLFF.

This clonotype was detected ten times or more. This sequence joins TRBV20-1 and TRBJ2-7; 13 nucleotides align to TRBD2. V lost 0 bases to trimming and J lost 6 bases; unmatched junction nucleotides: 5. This CDR3 comprises 15 residues. Germline V gene data show CDR1 as DFQATT and CDR2 as SNEGSKA (reference sequence). CDR3 protein: CSARDRTSGRGEQYF. The CDR3 bases are TGCAGTGCTAGAGATCGGACTAGCGGGAGAGGCGAGCAGTACTTC.

This clonotype was recorded at least ten times. This chain links TRBV6-1 with TRBJ1-5; D not resolved. The V end lost 7 bases, the J end lost 11 bases, and 12 bases lay between the germline ends. There are 11 residues in the CDR3. Looked up from germline, CDR1 is MNHNS and CDR2 is SASEGT. The CDR3, as DNA: TGTGCCAGCATGAATCCAGGAGCCCAGCATTTT. Translation: CASMNPGAQHF.

The J gene is TRBJ2-7, the V gene TRBV25-1, with D hard to call. Germline-derived CDR1 and CDR2 are MGHDK and SYGVNS. Deletions cut 3 bases from V and 6 bases from J, with 9 bases between. The CDR3 runs 12 residues. The CDR3 sequence: CASSDLGREQYF. CDR3 sequence (DNA): TGTGCCAGCAGTGACCTTGGCCGCGAGCAGTACTTC.

In its sample, this clonotype was seen many times. The V and J genes are TRBV29-1 and TRBJ2-7; TRBD1 or TRBD2 may be the D gene (5 bases each). Germline assignment: CDR1 SQVTM and CDR2 ANQGSEA. CDR3 length: 15 amino acids. V was shortened by 5 bases and J by 4 bases, with 21 bases between the two germline ends. The CDR3 loop is CSVWDLQGGKYEQYF. CDR3 DNA: TGCAGCGTTTGGGACCTACAAGGTGGAAAATACGAGCAGTACTTC.

This clonotype was recorded many times. J is TRBJ1-4 and V is TRBV9, with 11 bases matching TRBD1. The CDR3 extends over 15 amino acids. Losses at the gene ends were 4 bases for V and 8 bases for J; bases not matched to a gene: 7. Germline lookup yields CDR1 SGDLS and CDR2 YYNGEE. The CDR3 region is CASSPSGTGGEKLFF. The CDR3 nucleotides read TGTGCCAGCAGCCCCTCCGGGACAGGGGGAGAAAAACTGTTTTTT.

This clonotype was seen a handful of times. The rearrangement links TRBV5-6 to TRBJ1-1; D not certain. Germline-derived CDR1 and CDR2 are SGHDT and YYEEEE. The CDR3 extends over 13 amino acids. Trimming left V 4 bases short and J 2 bases short, with 9 bases between. CDR3 sequence (DNA): TGTGCCAGCAGCATAAATCCTAACACTGAAGCTTTCTTT. Its protein product is CASSINPNTEAFF.

There are many counts of this clonotype. The genes are TRBV14 and TRBJ2-1, with D possibly TRBD2 on 5 matching bases. The CDR3 runs 15 residues. The V and J ends lost 4 bases and 2 bases respectively, with 12 bases between them. Germline CDR1 SGHDN, CDR2 FVKESK. The CDR3, as DNA: TGTGCCAGCAGCCCCCAACGGGGTCCCTACAATGAGCAGTTCTTC. Protein: CASSPQRGPYNEQFF.

This clonotype was observed many times. The chain recombines TRBV7-8 with TRBJ2-1; the D gene is possibly TRBD2 (5 bases). Germline CDR1 reads SGHVS; CDR2 reads FQNEAQ. This CDR3 is 15 amino acids long. V was trimmed by 1 base and J by 2 bases, leaving 9 bases between them. The CDR3 is CASSLDPGTYNEQFF. The CDR3 nucleotides read TGTGCCAGCAGCTTAGACCCCGGGACCTACAATGAGCAGTTCTTC.

The table lists this clonotype with many counts. For the CDR3, the DNA is TGTGCCAGCAGCTTCAGGGCCAGCGCGTCCTGGGAGACCCAGTACTTC. Its translation is CASSFRASASWETQYF. The gene calls are TRBV7-9 and TRBJ2-5; D might be TRBD1 (5 bases). The length of the CDR3 is 16 residues. V gave up 3 bases and J gave up 5 bases, with 19 bases separating them. Per germline, CDR1 SEHNR and CDR2 FQNEAQ (reference sequence).

This clonotype occurred many times. DNA for the CDR3: TGTGCCAGCAGTGACATTGCCTACGAGCAGTACTTC. This gives the protein CASSDIAYEQYF. The chain links TRBV25-1 to TRBJ2-7; D is unresolved. V was clipped by 3 bases and J by 2 bases, with 5 bases between them. The germline gives CDR1 MGHDK, CDR2 SYGVNS. This CDR3 comprises 12 residues.

The sample holds many counts of this clonotype. The DNA for the CDR3 is TGTGCCACCAGGCAAGGGATTCTGTACCAAGAGACCCAGTACTTC. This sequence encodes CATRQGILYQETQYF. The chain recombines TRBV15 with TRBJ2-5; unclear D gene. V lost 6 bases to trimming and J lost 0 bases, with 14 bases between them. The CDR3 covers 15 residues. Germline loops: CDR1 LNHNV, CDR2 YYDKDF (reference sequence).

This clonotype has ten or more counts. The CDR3 DNA reads as TGCAGTGCTAGCGACCCTAACTCCTACGAGCAGTACTTC. It codes for CSASDPNSYEQYF. The V gene is TRBV20-1, the J gene TRBJ2-7; D is unclear. Germline lookup yields CDR1 DFQATT and CDR2 SNEGSKA (reference sequence). Between the trimmed V and J ends, which lost 3 bases and 0 bases, there was a span of 9 bases. The CDR3 is 13 residues long.

There are many counts of this clonotype. V gene TRBV20-1 combines with J gene TRBJ2-1; unclear D gene. The CDR3 runs 17 residues. Trimming removed 0 bases at V and 2 bases at J, with 17 bases between. The germline V gene has CDR1 DFQATT and CDR2 SNEGSKA (reference sequence). In DNA, the CDR3 is TGCAGTGCTAGAGACAGACTCGCCGCGGAGACCTACAATGAGCAGTTCTTC. Translated: CSARDRLAAETYNEQFF.

This clonotype came up many times. The chain carries TRBV20-1 and TRBJ2-5, with D possibly being TRBD1 (5 bases). The germline V gene has CDR1 DFQATT and CDR2 SNEGSKA (reference sequence). This CDR3 comprises 13 residues. Trimming cost V 4 bases and J 5 bases, with 14 bases left between them. Here the CDR3 reads CSAKDTNMETQYF. The CDR3 bases are TGCAGTGCTAAGGACACAAACATGGAGACCCAGTACTTC.

This clonotype was picked up many times. The gene calls are TRBV28 and TRBJ2-1; TRBD2 agrees at 9 bases. Germline CDR1 reads MDHEN; CDR2 reads SYDVKM. Trimming took 3 bases from V and 5 from J; bases not matched to a gene: 8. The CDR3 runs to 16 residues. The CDR3 DNA sequence: TGTGCCAGCAGTTTCCAAACTGGGACTAGCAACAATGAGCAGTTCTTC. Translated, it gives CASSFQTGTSNNEQFF.

Ten or more counts support this clonotype. The chain uses TRBV5-1 and TRBJ2-1, with D possibly TRBD1 on 6 matching bases. CDR3 size: 15 residues. Trimming shortened V by 0 bases and J by 4 bases, and 11 bases separated the two germline ends. Germline CDR1 is SGHRS and CDR2 is YFSETQ. The CDR3 region is CASSLGTDPYNEQFF. The CDR3 DNA sequence: TGCGCCAGCAGCTTGGGGACAGACCCTTACAATGAGCAGTTCTTC. Full variable domain (rest looked up from reference TRBV5-1 and TRBJ2-1): KAGVTQTPRYLIKTRGQQVTLSCSPISGHRSVSWYQQTPGQGLQFLFEYFSETQRNKGNFPGRFSGRQFSNSRSEMNVSTLELGDSALYLCASSLGTDPYNEQFFGPGTRLTVL.

This clonotype was seen at least ten times. For the CDR3, the DNA is TGTGCCAGCAGTGCCGGACAGGGAGTCGGTTCACCCCTCCACTTT. This encodes CASSAGQGVGSPLHF. The V and J genes are TRBV27 and TRBJ1-6; 8 bases line up with TRBD1. Germline CDR1 and CDR2: MNHEY and SMNVEV (reference sequence). CDR3 size: 15 residues. V was clipped by 5 bases and J by 9 bases; unmatched bases: 9.

This CDR3 is CASSPEGLAGGWTGELFF. The DNA of the CDR3 is TGCGCCAGCAGCCCCGAGGGGCTAGCGGGGGGGTGGACCGGGGAGCTGTTTTTT. V is TRBV4-3 and J is TRBJ2-2; TRBD2 matches at 12 bases. V was pared by 4 bases and J by 5 bases, with 11 bases of the junction left unmatched. Germline CDR1 is LGHNA and CDR2 is YSLEER. The CDR3 contains 18 residues.

This clonotype was detected many times. The junction and the germline gene differ at one end; a read error may be behind it. The chain carries TRBV7-2 and TRBJ2-3, with TRBD2 as a possible D gene (5 bases). The CDR3 is 13 amino acids. Germline-derived CDR1 and CDR2 are SGHTA and FQGNSA. In nucleotides, the CDR3 is TGTGCCAGCAGCTTTCCAATCCCCTTTACTAGACTTTTT. Its translation is CASSFPIPFTRLF.

V usage is TRBV10-3 and J usage is TRBJ1-2; D uncertain. CDR1 ENHRY and CDR2 SYGVKD come from the germline V gene. The CDR3 has 12 residues. V dropped 2 bases and J dropped 7 bases, with 8 bases sitting between them. In DNA, the CDR3 is TGTGCCATCAGTGAGGGGGTATTTGGCTACACCTTC. This encodes CAISEGVFGYTF.